The 18 T cell receptor beta chains below all came from one sample that was sequenced in a study of blood T cell repertoires in COVID-19. Sequencing was performed with immunoSEQ multiplex PCR; in TCRdb, only in-frame clones are kept and a portion is missing. The profile covers 59,000 or so clones, with 80% to 85% appearing a single time and 28% taken by the ten largest. Sequencing used peripheral blood. The receptor set was obtained from a woman of 80 years or more with active or convalescent COVID-19.

The rearrangement joins TRBV6-1 to TRBJ2-7; TRBD1 might be the D (6 bases). CDR3 size: 14 residues. Trimming took off 1 base at V and 2 bases at J, with 9 bases between the two ends. Germline V gene data show CDR1 as MNHNS and CDR2 as SASEGT. The CDR3 loop reads CASSEDTGTYEQYF. The CDR3 nucleotides read TGTGCCAGCAGTGAAGACACAGGGACCTACGAGCAGTACTTC.

The J gene is TRBJ1-2, the V gene TRBV6-5, with 7 bases that match TRBD1. The V gene's germline CDR1 is MNHEY and CDR2 SVGAGI. The CDR3 has 13 residues. V lost 6 bases, J lost 7 bases, and 8 bases stayed unmatched. The CDR3 region has the DNA TGTGCCAGCAGACGCACAGGGGACGGTGGCTACACCTTC. Encoded protein: CASRRTGDGGYTF.

The rearrangement uses TRBV28 and TRBJ1-2, with 9 bases that match TRBD1. Per germline, CDR1 MDHEN and CDR2 SYDVKM. The ends lost 4 bases at V and 2 bases at J; junction bases unmatched: 2. This CDR3 contains 14 residues. This chain's CDR3 is CASSSGQGNYGYTF. In DNA form, the CDR3 reads TGTGCCAGCAGTTCGGGACAGGGAAACTATGGCTACACCTTC.

This chain connects TRBV6-2 or TRBV6-3 to TRBJ1-5; the match to TRBD1 covers 9 bases. Germline lookup yields CDR1 MNHEY and CDR2 SVGEGT. CDR3 length equals 18 residues. V was clipped by 6 bases and J by 6 bases; unmatched bases: 18. The CDR3 reads CASSPRPRDRVSSQPQHF. In DNA form, the CDR3 reads TGTGCCAGCAGCCCCCGCCCCAGGGACAGGGTATCCAGTCAGCCCCAGCATTTT.

Comments on this clone: Other DNA sequences within the sample encode an identical CDR3. The chain joins TRBV9 to TRBJ2-2; 8 bases are a match to TRBD2. Germline lookup yields CDR1 SGDLS and CDR2 YYNGEE. The ends lost 10 bases at V and 2 bases at J; junction bases unmatched: 22. The CDR3 has 19 amino acids. The CDR3 loop reads CARRVDPGAGGGNTGELFF. In DNA, the CDR3 is TGTGCCCGCCGCGTCGACCCCGGGGCGGGGGGAGGAAACACCGGGGAGCTGTTTTTT.

V gene TRBV2 combines with J gene TRBJ1-2; TRBD1 aligns across 7 bases. V lost 3 bases to trimming and J lost 4 bases; unmatched junction nucleotides: 14. The CDR3 contains 17 residues. Germline assignment: CDR1 SNHLY and CDR2 FYNNEI. CDR3 DNA: TGTGCCAGCAGTGACGGGGTTCGACAGGGTGATAGCTATGGCTACACCTTC. The encoded protein is CASSDGVRQGDSYGYTF.

This clone occurred a few times. This sequence joins TRBV14 and TRBJ1-1; D is uncertain. CDR3 length: 13 amino acids. V was shortened by 1 base and J by 1 base, with 4 bases between the two germline ends. Germline values: CDR1 SGHDN, CDR2 FVKESK. The DNA for the CDR3 is TGTGCCAGCAGCCAAGGAGGGAACACTGAAGCTTTCTTT. This gives the protein CASSQGGNTEAFF.

The chain combines TRBV6-2 or TRBV6-3 with TRBJ2-7, with 12 bases aligning to TRBD1. Unmatched junction bases numbered 12, after V lost 6 bases and J lost 6 bases. Per the germline V gene, CDR1 is MNHEY and CDR2 is SVGEGT. The CDR3 loop spans 16 amino acids. The CDR3 DNA is TGTGCCAGCAGCTCACCTCCCCGGGACAGGGGGCGCGAGCAGTACTTC. Its protein product is CASSSPPRDRGREQYF.

The rearrangement links TRBV19 to TRBJ2-7; 9 bases are a match to TRBD2. Per the germline V gene, CDR1 is LNHDA and CDR2 is SQIVND (reference sequence). This CDR3 contains 16 residues. Losses at the gene ends were 5 bases for V and 0 bases for J; bases not matched to a gene: 8. The DNA for the CDR3 is TGTGCCAGTAGTCGGGGACTAGCCAAGAGCTCCTACGAGCAGTACTTC. This gives the protein CASSRGLAKSSYEQYF.

The chain carries TRBV7-9 and TRBJ1-5, with D unclear. The CDR3 consists of 13 residues. Looked up from germline, CDR1 is SEHNR and CDR2 is FQNEAQ (reference sequence). The germline V and J ends were trimmed by 2 bases and 4 bases, with 6 bases remaining between them. The chain's CDR3 is CASSLSGNQPQHF. CDR3 in DNA: TGTGCCAGCAGCTTATCGGGAAATCAGCCCCAGCATTTT.

The chain links TRBV25-1 to TRBJ1-1; D not certain. CDR3 length: 13 amino acids. CDR1 and CDR2 (germline): MGHDK, SYGVNS. Trimming removed 3 bases from V and 8 bases from J, with 13 bases in between. CDR3 loop: CASSDPLRPEAFF. DNA of the CDR3: TGTGCCAGCAGTGATCCCCTACGCCCCGAAGCTTTCTTT. The full variable domain, with the rest looked up from reference TRBV25-1 and TRBJ1-1, is EADIYQTPRYLVIGTGKKITLECSQTMGHDKMYWYQQDPGMELHLIHYSYGVNSTEKGDLSSESTVSRIRTEHFPLTLESARPSHTSQYLCASSDPLRPEAFFGQGTRLTVV.

The chain is built from TRBV5-6 and TRBJ1-5; D is uncertain. Trimming took off 1 base at V and 0 bases at J, with 11 bases between the two ends. Germline-derived CDR1 and CDR2 are SGHDT and YYEEEE. The CDR3 extends over 16 amino acids. CDR3 coding DNA: TGTGCCAGCAGCTTGTATGCAGTTGATAGCAATCAGCCCCAGCATTTT. Translation: CASSLYAVDSNQPQHF.

This clone was found a few times. The gene calls are TRBV6-5 and TRBJ1-2; 11 bases map to TRBD1. In germline, CDR1 is MNHEY, CDR2 SVGAGI. The CDR3 loop spans 14 amino acids. The ends lost 4 bases at V and 8 bases at J; junction bases unmatched: 6. The CDR3 reads CASSFSGQGVGYTF. The DNA of the CDR3 is TGTGCCAGCAGTTTCTCGGGACAGGGGGTAGGCTACACCTTC.

The chain couples TRBV6-5 to TRBJ1-5, with a possible D match to TRBD1 (5 bases). V lost 8 bases and J lost 6, with 17 bases in between. CDR3 length equals 14 residues. Germline CDR1 MNHEY, CDR2 SVGAGI. The DNA of the CDR3 is TGTGCCAGCCTCTCCGGAGGGGCCGGTCAGCCCCAGCATTTT. Protein: CASLSGGAGQPQHF.

The rearrangement links TRBV27 to TRBJ2-4; 7 bases match TRBD1. The V gene's germline CDR1 is MNHEY and CDR2 SMNVEV (reference sequence). The CDR3 spans 15 residues. J lost 0 bases, V lost 5 bases, and 4 bases had no gene match. For the CDR3, the DNA is TGTGCCAGCAGTAGGGACAGTCTAGCCAAAAACATTCAGTACTTC. Its translation is CASSRDSLAKNIQYF.

This rearrangement joins TRBV20-1 to TRBJ1-1; D may be TRBD1 (6 bases). Germline loops: CDR1 DFQATT, CDR2 SNEGSKA (reference sequence). The CDR3 extends over 15 amino acids. The ends were cut back, 3 bases at V and 4 bases at J, with 18 bases in the middle. In DNA form, the CDR3 reads TGCAGTGCTAGTGGCGGTGGCAGGGGAGCCACTGAAGCTTTCTTT. Translated, it gives CSASGGGRGATEAFF.

This chain links TRBV7-8 with TRBJ2-3, with 7 bases identical to TRBD1. Germline V gene data show CDR1 as SGHVS and CDR2 as FQNEAQ. This CDR3 has 16 amino acids. The junction had 4 bases not matched to a gene; V was cut back by 1 base and J by 0 bases. CDR3: CASSLGAGGSTDTQYF. For the CDR3, the DNA is TGTGCCAGCAGCTTAGGGGCAGGGGGAAGCACAGATACGCAGTATTTT.

This clone was counted a single time. V and J are TRBV2 and TRBJ2-5; 9 nucleotides agree with TRBD2. The CDR3 extends over 17 amino acids. The trim removed 3 bases at V and 0 bases at J, leaving 8 bases unmatched. Germline loops: CDR1 SNHLY, CDR2 FYNNEI. For the CDR3, the DNA is TGTGCCAGCAGTGAGGGGTTTGCGGGGGGGCACCAAGAGACCCAGTACTTC. Translating gives CASSEGFAGGHQETQYF.